One and the same sample provided the 32 T cell receptor beta chains below, sequenced in a study of T cell changes during pregnancy in multiple sclerosis. The repertoire was sequenced with immunoSEQ multiplex PCR; TCRdb's copy has only in-frame clones and lacks some. The table lists roughly 100,000 clones, 91% of them singletons, with roughly 1.6% in the top ten. The material was peripheral blood, obtained before pregnancy. Receptor source: a female donor with multiple sclerosis, enrolled in a pregnancy study.

The genes are TRBV30 and TRBJ2-3; weak D call: TRBD2 (6 bases). The CDR3 has 15 residues. Germline loops: CDR1 GTSNPN, CDR2 SVGIG (reference sequence). V lost 0 bases and J 7 bases, leaving 17 bases between the germline ends. The CDR3 is CAWSVYLERTNTQYF. The CDR3, as DNA: TGTGCCTGGAGTGTATACCTAGAAAGGACTAATACGCAGTATTTT.

The chain carries TRBV6-5 and TRBJ2-7; D is uncertain. Trimming removed 2 bases from V and 4 bases from J, with 18 bases in between. The CDR3 has 16 residues. The V gene's germline CDR1 is MNHEY and CDR2 SVGAGI. CDR3: CASSYDATRPYYEQYF. CDR3 bases: TGTGCCAGCAGTTACGACGCGACACGGCCTTATTACGAGCAGTACTTC.

The chain employs TRBV30 and TRBJ2-7, with D perhaps matching TRBD2 (5 bases). Germline V gives CDR1 GTSNPN, CDR2 SVGIG (reference sequence). The V end lost 0 bases, the J end lost 3 bases, and 9 bases lay between the germline ends. The CDR3 runs 13 residues. This CDR3 reads CAWSVLRGYEQYF. The CDR3 nucleotides read TGTGCCTGGAGTGTATTACGGGGCTACGAGCAGTACTTC.

The chain links TRBV19 to TRBJ2-7; TRBD2 might be the D (7 bases). Trimming cost V 2 bases and J 6 bases, with 11 bases left between them. In germline, CDR1 is LNHDA, CDR2 SQIVND (reference sequence). The CDR3 is 13 amino acids. The CDR3 reads CASSIRGALEQYF. The CDR3, as DNA: TGTGCCAGTAGTATACGGGGGGCTCTCGAGCAGTACTTC.

The rearrangement links TRBV30 to TRBJ1-5; no reliable D call. The CDR3 contains 12 residues. V gave up 4 bases and J gave up 4 bases, with 8 bases separating them. Germline CDR1 reads GTSNPN; CDR2 reads SVGIG (reference sequence). CDR3 amino acids: CAWNRVNQPQHF. CDR3 bases: TGTGCCTGGAATCGGGTGAATCAGCCCCAGCATTTT.

J is TRBJ1-3 and V is TRBV4-2, with 7 bases aligning to TRBD1. This CDR3 is 15 amino acids long. After removal of 4 bases from V and 2 bases from J, the junction contained 5 bases not matched to a gene. In germline, CDR1 is LGHNA, CDR2 YNFKEQ. CDR3 residues: CASSREQGPGNTIYF. Here the CDR3 DNA reads TGTGCCAGCAGCCGCGAACAGGGGCCTGGAAACACCATATATTTT.

This chain joins TRBV28 and TRBJ1-2, with TRBD1 identical over 8 bases. Germline trimming cut 6 bases from V and 8 bases from J; bases unmatched to any gene: 8. This CDR3 is built from 13 residues. The germline V gene encodes CDR1 MDHEN and CDR2 SYDVKM. CDR3 region: CASSHRTGQGYTF. The CDR3, as DNA: TGTGCCAGCAGCCATCGGACAGGGCAAGGCTACACCTTC.

The rearrangement joins TRBV5-1 to TRBJ2-7; TRBD2 matches at 13 bases. CDR3 length equals 15 residues. In germline, CDR1 is SGHRS, CDR2 YFSETQ. V lost 3 bases to trimming and J lost 5 bases; unmatched junction nucleotides: 5. CDR3 protein: CASSWTSGSFDEQYF. For the CDR3, the DNA is TGCGCCAGCAGCTGGACTAGCGGGAGTTTCGACGAGCAGTACTTC.

This clone was detected only once. The CDR3 nucleotides read TGTGCCAGCAGTCATGCGGACGAGCAGTACTTC. It is translated as CASSHADEQYF. The chain joins TRBV14 to TRBJ2-7; no firm D call. Germline V lookup: CDR1 SGHDN, CDR2 FVKESK. The CDR3 runs to 11 residues. V lost 6 bases and J lost 5, with 8 bases in between.

This clone was seen once. V usage is TRBV27 and J usage is TRBJ2-3; D is uncertain. Trimming took 6 bases from V and 7 from J, leaving 20 bases between them. CDR1 is MNHEY, CDR2 SMNVEV, per germline (reference sequence). This CDR3 region has 15 residues. The CDR3: CASRSDRLTAHTQYF. CDR3 in DNA: TGTGCCAGCAGGTCTGATCGACTTACCGCACATACGCAGTATTTT.

V and J are TRBV27 and TRBJ2-5; the D is unclear. The CDR3 loop spans 14 amino acids. Looked up from germline, CDR1 is MNHEY and CDR2 is SMNVEV (reference sequence). V lost 1 base, J lost 2 bases, and 8 bases lay in between. In nucleotides, the CDR3 is TGTGCCAGCAGTTTATTTGGTCGGCAAGAGACCCAGTACTTC. Translating it yields CASSLFGRQETQYF.

The table lists this clone with a few counts. V is TRBV6-1 and J is TRBJ1-1, with D perhaps matching TRBD1 (6 bases). Germline lookup yields CDR1 MNHNS and CDR2 SASEGT. The germline V and J ends were trimmed by 2 bases and 2 bases, with 12 bases remaining between them. This CDR3 has 15 residues. CDR3 coding DNA: TGTGCCAGCAGTGAAATGGCAGGGGCTAACACTGAAGCTTTCTTT. Translation: CASSEMAGANTEAFF.

This clone has a single count. The V call is TRBV27, the J call TRBJ1-1; 7 nucleotides align to TRBD1. Looked up from germline, CDR1 is MNHEY and CDR2 is SMNVEV (reference sequence). CDR3 size: 15 residues. The V segment lost 5 bases and the J segment 0 bases; nucleotides outside the gene matches: 6. CDR3 protein: CASSQDRFMNTEAFF. The CDR3 region has the DNA TGTGCCAGCAGTCAGGACAGGTTCATGAACACTGAAGCTTTCTTT.

This rearrangement joins TRBV19 to TRBJ2-1; the match to TRBD2 covers 8 bases. From germline, CDR1 is LNHDA and CDR2 SQIVND (reference sequence). The CDR3 spans 18 residues. V shed 4 bases, J shed 2 bases, and the junction held 13 bases outside the gene matches. CDR3 loop: CASSTIPKWREAYNEQFF. The DNA for the CDR3 is TGTGCCAGTAGTACGATTCCTAAGTGGCGGGAGGCCTACAATGAGCAGTTCTTC.

For this clone: A junction end diverges from the germline sequence, so it may reflect a read error. The chain couples TRBV7-7 to TRBJ2-5; D is perhaps TRBD1 (6 bases). This CDR3 spans 13 amino acids. Germline loops: CDR1 SSHAT, CDR2 FNYEAQ (reference sequence). The CDR3 loop reads CASSSGQKETQYF. CDR3 DNA sequence: TGTGCTAGCAGCAGCGGACAGAAAGAGACCCAGTACTTC.

The chain employs TRBV15 and TRBJ2-3; 12 nucleotides match TRBD2. Germline V gene data show CDR1 as LNHNV and CDR2 as YYDKDF (reference sequence). The V gene end was trimmed by 3 bases and the J gene end by 6 bases; junction bases not matched to a gene: 4. CDR3 length: 15 residues. In nucleotides, the CDR3 is TGTGCCACCAGCAGTCTAGCGGGGGGGCCTGATACGCAGTATTTT. This gives the protein CATSSLAGGPDTQYF.

The CDR3 is CASSFWAAPGELFF. The CDR3 DNA follows: TGTGCCAGCAGTTTTTGGGCAGCTCCCGGGGAGCTGTTTTTT. The chain employs TRBV28 and TRBJ2-2; D is unresolved. The CDR3 loop spans 14 amino acids. The V end lost 3 bases, the J end lost 6 bases, and 11 bases lay between the germline ends. Germline loops: CDR1 MDHEN, CDR2 SYDVKM.

J is TRBJ1-5 and V is TRBV11-1; TRBD1 matches 8 bases. The ends lost 2 bases at V and 4 bases at J; junction bases unmatched: 4. The CDR3 consists of 15 residues. Looked up from germline, CDR1 is SGHAT and CDR2 is FQDESV (reference sequence). DNA of the CDR3: TGTGCCAGCAGCTTATCTAGACAGGGGAATCAGCCCCAGCATTTT. This gives the protein CASSLSRQGNQPQHF.

This clone came up once. The chain has TRBV9 and TRBJ2-7, with 10 bases identical to TRBD1. The CDR3 length is 16 residues. CDR1 is SGDLS, CDR2 YYNGEE, per germline. Losses at the gene ends were 4 bases for V and 5 bases for J; bases not matched to a gene: 12. The DNA for the CDR3 is TGTGCCAGCAGCCCCCTGGACAGGGGGGGTTCCCACGAGCAGTACTTC. Residues: CASSPLDRGGSHEQYF. The full variable domain, its missing parts supplied by reference TRBV9 and TRBJ2-7, is DSGVTQTPKHLITATGQRVTLRCSPRSGDLSVYWYQQSLDQGLQFLIQYYNGEERAKGNILERFSAQQFPDLHSELNLSSLELGDSALYFCASSPLDRGGSHEQYFGPGTRLTVT.

The chain has TRBV25-1 and TRBJ1-5, with no clear D. The germline V gene has CDR1 MGHDK and CDR2 SYGVNS. There are 14 residues in the CDR3. The V gene lost 7 bases and the J gene lost 7 bases, with 17 bases spanning the gap. The CDR3 is CASTAPQVEQPQHF. The CDR3 DNA follows: TGTGCCAGCACCGCCCCTCAGGTAGAGCAGCCCCAGCATTTT.

The rearrangement links TRBV19 to TRBJ2-2, with D perhaps TRBD1 (6 bases). Germline V gene lookup returns CDR1 LNHDA and CDR2 SQIVND (reference sequence). V was pared by 4 bases and J by 4 bases, with 7 bases between. The CDR3 has 13 residues. Here the CDR3 reads CASSNRATGELFF. The CDR3 bases are TGTGCCAGTAGTAACAGGGCCACCGGGGAGCTGTTTTTT.

This chain links TRBV7-9 with TRBJ1-1; D may be TRBD1 (6 bases). Trimming stripped 0 bases from V and 10 bases from J, with 9 bases between. The CDR3 spans 12 residues. Germline-derived CDR1 and CDR2 are SEHNR and FQNEAQ (reference sequence). The CDR3 loop reads CASSLAHRVAFF. As DNA, the CDR3 is TGTGCCAGCAGCTTAGCCCACAGGGTAGCTTTCTTT.

This clone was seen a single time. The chain recombines TRBV6-1 with TRBJ1-1, with a weak D call TRBD1 (5 bases). The CDR3 has 13 amino acids. CDR1 and CDR2 from the germline V gene are MNHNS and SASEGT. V lost 8 bases and J 3 bases, leaving 13 bases between the germline ends. The CDR3 loop is CASCRAVDTEAFF. CDR3 nucleotides: TGTGCCAGCTGCAGGGCGGTGGACACTGAAGCTTTCTTT.

The gene calls are TRBV9 and TRBJ1-4, with 8 positions matching TRBD1. CDR1 and CDR2 from the germline V gene are SGDLS and YYNGEE. The CDR3 is 15 residues long. With V trimmed by 0 bases and J by 8 bases, 6 bases remained unmatched. CDR3 residues: CASSVGDRGGEKLFF. CDR3 bases: TGTGCCAGCAGCGTAGGAGACAGGGGAGGAGAAAAACTGTTTTTT. The full variable domain, rest sourced from reference TRBV9 and TRBJ1-4, is DSGVTQTPKHLITATGQRVTLRCSPRSGDLSVYWYQQSLDQGLQFLIQYYNGEERAKGNILERFSAQQFPDLHSELNLSSLELGDSALYFCASSVGDRGGEKLFFGSGTQLSVL.

The chain recombines TRBV2 with TRBJ1-2, with 9 bases that match TRBD1. CDR3 length: 14 residues. The V gene's germline CDR1 is SNHLY and CDR2 FYNNEI. For the CDR3, the DNA is TGTGCTTCGCGTCCGGGACAGGGTAACTATGGCTACACCTTC. Residues: CASRPGQGNYGYTF.

The chain carries TRBV5-1 and TRBJ2-2; TRBD1 matches at 8 bases. Germline CDR1 is SGHRS and CDR2 is YFSETQ. V shed 4 bases, J shed 6 bases, and the junction held 17 bases outside the gene matches. The CDR3 covers 18 residues. CDR3 nucleotides: TGCGCCAGCAGCCTTCCCACTACAGGGGGTTTGGCAGCCGGGGAGCTGTTTTTT. Translation gives CASSLPTTGGLAAGELFF.

There are a few counts of this clone. This chain uses TRBV5-4 with TRBJ2-7, with D possibly being TRBD1 (6 bases). V shed 1 base and J shed 2 bases, with 19 bases lying between them. The CDR3 extends over 17 amino acids. Germline V lookup: CDR1 SGHNT, CDR2 YYREEE (reference sequence). The DNA for the CDR3 is TGTGCCAGCAGCTTGCAGACAGGCGACATAAACCCCTACGAGCAGTACTTC. Its translation: CASSLQTGDINPYEQYF.

V gene TRBV10-2 combines with J gene TRBJ2-4; tentatively, D is TRBD1 (5 bases). The germline V and J ends were trimmed by 3 bases and 1 base, with 13 bases remaining between them. Germline V gene sequence: CDR1 WSHSY, CDR2 SAAADI. The CDR3 sequence is 16 residues long. The CDR3, as DNA: TGCGCCAGCAGTGAACCTAGGGGTATTGCCAAAAACATTCAGTACTTC. It is translated as CASSEPRGIAKNIQYF.

The rearrangement uses TRBV6-5 and TRBJ2-7, with D maybe TRBD2 (6 bases). The germline V and J ends were trimmed by 10 bases and 3 bases, with 16 bases remaining between them. From germline, CDR1 is MNHEY and CDR2 SVGAGI. The CDR3 is 13 residues long. The CDR3 DNA follows: TGTGCCACCCGTGACGGGGGAGGCTACGAGCAGTACTTC. It encodes CATRDGGGYEQYF.

This clone was seen once. V and J are TRBV6-6 and TRBJ1-1; no firm D call. V was shortened by 6 bases and J by 3 bases, with 11 bases between the two germline ends. The CDR3 loop spans 13 amino acids. Germline lookup yields CDR1 MNHNY and CDR2 SVGAGI (reference sequence). The CDR3 loop is CASSQFSDTEAFF. CDR3 DNA sequence: TGTGCCAGCAGCCAGTTCTCAGACACTGAAGCTTTCTTT.

The count of this clone is one. The rearrangement links TRBV30 to TRBJ2-3, with a possible D match to TRBD2 (5 bases). Germline CDR1 is GTSNPN and CDR2 is SVGIG (reference sequence). CDR3 length: 16 residues. Trimming left V 3 bases short and J 2 bases short, with 18 bases between. The CDR3 bases are TGTGCCTGGAGGAAATCGTTGGCGGGTTTCACAGATACGCAGTATTTT. Protein: CAWRKSLAGFTDTQYF.

V usage is TRBV11-3 and J usage is TRBJ2-1; TRBD1 agrees at 7 bases. This CDR3 comprises 14 residues. J lost 5 bases, V lost 7 bases, and 8 bases had no gene match. Germline values: CDR1 SGHNT, CDR2 YENEEA. The DNA of the CDR3 is TGTGCCAGCACCCGTGGACAGGCGCACAATGAGCAGTTCTTC. Translated: CASTRGQAHNEQFF.